Presented here are 24 T cell receptor beta chains from one specimen sequenced in a study of T cell responses to AZD1222 COVID-19 vaccine. Libraries were prepared by immunoSEQ multiplex PCR; TCRdb keeps only in-frame clonotypes and omits some of them. The sample yields around 100,000 clones, 88% seen once. Here the sequenced sample was peripheral blood, taken on day 0 of AZD1222 vaccination. These receptors originate from an adult in good health.

V usage is TRBV4-3 and J usage is TRBJ2-5, with 8 bases that match TRBD2. The CDR3 extends over 17 amino acids. After removal of 1 base from V and 5 bases from J, the junction contained 12 bases not matched to a gene. CDR1 is LGHNA, CDR2 YSLEER, per germline. The CDR3 reads CASSQGGSAGARETQYF. For the CDR3, the DNA is TGCGCCAGCAGCCAAGGCGGTTCAGCGGGAGCGCGGGAGACCCAGTACTTC.

CDR3 coding DNA: TGTGCCAGCGCCCCCGCAGGGGCATCCTACGAGCAGTACTTC. The encoded protein is CASAPAGASYEQYF. This chain uses TRBV27 with TRBJ2-7, with D possibly TRBD1 on 6 matching bases. Germline CDR1 MNHEY, CDR2 SMNVEV (reference sequence). The CDR3 is made up of 14 amino acids. The germline V and J ends were trimmed by 8 bases and 1 base, with 15 bases remaining between them.

This chain joins TRBV5-6 and TRBJ2-7; D might be TRBD2 (6 bases). The germline CDR1 and CDR2 sequences are SGHDT and YYEEEE. The V gene lost 2 bases and the J gene lost 0 bases, with 12 bases spanning the gap. The CDR3 runs to 15 residues. The CDR3 DNA is TGTGCCAGCAGCTTATCGGGCGGGAACTCCTACGAGCAGTACTTC. Its translation: CASSLSGGNSYEQYF.

The V gene is TRBV24-1, the J gene TRBJ2-5; TRBD2 matches at 13 bases. The germline gives CDR1 KGHDR, CDR2 SFDVKD. CDR3 size: 14 residues. The trim removed 7 bases at V and 3 bases at J, leaving 1 base unmatched. CDR3 loop: CATSGLAGEETQYF. In DNA, the CDR3 is TGTGCCACCAGCGGACTAGCGGGGGAAGAGACCCAGTACTTC.

The chain recombines TRBV10-3 with TRBJ2-7; D uncertain. Trimming took off 3 bases at V and 5 bases at J, with 5 bases between the two ends. The CDR3 spans 11 residues. Germline V gives CDR1 ENHRY, CDR2 SYGVKD. CDR3 amino acids: CAISESNEQYF. The CDR3 nucleotides are TGTGCCATCAGTGAAAGTAACGAGCAGTACTTC.

The chain has TRBV7-6 and TRBJ1-6; TRBD1 matches at 8 bases. Germline V gives CDR1 SGHVS, CDR2 FNYEAQ. Trimming removed 4 bases from V and 6 bases from J; junction bases left unmatched: 2. This CDR3 has 14 amino acids. Here the CDR3 reads CASSSGQGNSPLHF. The CDR3 DNA reads TGTGCCAGCAGCTCCGGACAGGGTAATTCACCCCTCCACTTT.

V gene TRBV23-1 combines with J gene TRBJ2-3; D is ambiguous. TRBV23-1 is an ORF for which the function is uncertain. This CDR3 comprises 13 residues. Trimming removed 3 bases at V and 4 bases at J, with 8 bases between. The CDR3: CASSQPRPDTQYF. CDR3 bases: TGCGCCAGCAGTCAGCCTAGGCCAGATACGCAGTATTTT.

The chain uses TRBV20-1 and TRBJ1-1; a weak D match, TRBD1 (5 bases). CDR1 is DFQATT and CDR2 is SNEGSKA in the germline V gene (reference sequence). CDR3 length: 11 residues. The germline V and J ends were trimmed by 1 base and 13 bases, with 13 bases remaining between them. CDR3 in amino acids: CSARVQGFGFF. The CDR3 DNA reads TGCAGTGCTAGAGTGCAGGGTTTCGGTTTCTTT.

The chain is built from TRBV10-3 and TRBJ2-3; D unresolved. The germline V gene has CDR1 ENHRY and CDR2 SYGVKD. The CDR3 totals 15 residues. Trimming took off 3 bases at V and 0 bases at J, with 10 bases between the two ends. CDR3 in amino acids: CAISDDVASTDTQYF. DNA for the CDR3: TGTGCCATCAGTGACGACGTGGCTAGCACAGATACGCAGTATTTT.

The chain uses TRBV30 and TRBJ2-1; 7 positions agree with TRBD2. CDR3 length equals 11 residues. Germline CDR1 GTSNPN, CDR2 SVGIG (reference sequence). The junction had 4 bases not matched to a gene; V was cut back by 4 bases and J by 10 bases. In nucleotides, the CDR3 is TGTGCCTGGACTGTGGGGGGGGAGCAGTTCTTC. It yields the protein CAWTVGGEQFF.

This chain joins TRBV11-3 and TRBJ2-1; D may be TRBD1 or TRBD2 (5 bases each). Per the germline V gene, CDR1 is SGHNT and CDR2 is YENEEA. The CDR3 length is 17 residues. V was shortened by 1 base and J by 9 bases, with 22 bases between the two germline ends. In nucleotides, the CDR3 is TGTGCCAGCAGCTTAGTCAACGGACCGCCTCGGGGCGGTGAGCAGTTCTTC. Protein sequence: CASSLVNGPPRGGEQFF.

CDR3 DNA sequence: TGTGCCAGCAGTTTCAACAGGGGCTACACTGAAGCTTTCTTT. Its protein is CASSFNRGYTEAFF. The rearrangement joins TRBV27 to TRBJ1-1, with TRBD1 identical over 7 bases. The germline V gene has CDR1 MNHEY and CDR2 SMNVEV (reference sequence). The trim removed 3 bases at V and 3 bases at J, leaving 4 bases unmatched. CDR3 length: 14 amino acids.

The rearrangement uses TRBV30 and TRBJ2-5; D is perhaps TRBD2 (6 bases). The CDR3 loop spans 14 amino acids. Germline values: CDR1 GTSNPN, CDR2 SVGIG (reference sequence). Trimming cost V 6 bases and J 2 bases, with 16 bases left between them. The CDR3 sequence: CACTQIGTQETQYF. The CDR3 coding sequence is TGTGCCTGTACTCAAATCGGGACTCAAGAGACCCAGTACTTC.

The V call is TRBV5-1, the J call TRBJ2-7; tentative D call: TRBD2 (7 bases). V lost 7 bases to trimming and J lost 3 bases, with 23 bases between them. This CDR3 is built from 16 residues. Germline V lookup: CDR1 SGHRS, CDR2 YFSETQ. CDR3 in amino acids: CASRERGTTQLYEQYF. CDR3 in DNA: TGCGCCAGCCGCGAAAGGGGGACTACCCAACTCTACGAGCAGTACTTC.

The chain couples TRBV5-4 to TRBJ2-2; maybe TRBD2 (5 bases). This CDR3 is 14 amino acids long. The germline V gene has CDR1 SGHNT and CDR2 YYREEE (reference sequence). Between the trimmed V and J ends, which lost 0 bases and 9 bases, there was a span of 12 bases. This chain's CDR3 is CASSLGGRGRELFF. The DNA of the CDR3 is TGTGCCAGCAGCTTGGGTGGTCGGGGAAGGGAGCTGTTTTTT.

The genes are TRBV7-9 and TRBJ2-7; 9 bases are a match to TRBD1. V was clipped by 5 bases and J by 2 bases; unmatched bases: 10. CDR3 length equals 16 residues. Germline-derived CDR1 and CDR2 are SEHNR and FQNEAQ (reference sequence). The CDR3 DNA follows: TGTGCCAGCAGCCACGCCGGGACAGGGATGGCCTACGAGCAGTACTTC. Amino acid sequence: CASSHAGTGMAYEQYF.

The chain uses TRBV9 and TRBJ1-2; possibly TRBD1 for D (6 bases). The germline V and J ends were trimmed by 2 bases and 3 bases, with 8 bases remaining between them. Germline V lookup: CDR1 SGDLS, CDR2 YYNGEE. The CDR3 extends over 13 amino acids. The CDR3 DNA follows: TGTGCCAGCAGCGTCAGACAGGACTATGGCTACACCTTC. Translated: CASSVRQDYGYTF.

This chain's CDR3 is CASSQRQGARDTQYF. CDR3 bases: TGTGCCAGCAGCCAACGACAGGGGGCAAGGGATACGCAGTATTTT. The rearrangement joins TRBV4-2 to TRBJ2-3, with TRBD1 matching 10 bases. Looked up from germline, CDR1 is LGHNA and CDR2 is YNFKEQ. The length of the CDR3 is 15 residues. Losses at the gene ends were 2 bases for V and 6 bases for J; bases not matched to a gene: 5.

The chain combines TRBV5-4 with TRBJ2-5; D uncertain. Germline lookup yields CDR1 SGHNT and CDR2 YYREEE (reference sequence). CDR3 length: 13 amino acids. V was trimmed by 6 bases and J by 0 bases, leaving 9 bases between them. CDR3 amino acids: CASNQQNQETQYF. The CDR3 nucleotides read TGTGCCAGCAACCAACAGAACCAAGAGACCCAGTACTTC.

This chain uses TRBV28 with TRBJ1-2; possibly TRBD1 for D (5 bases). The CDR3 consists of 11 residues. Germline V gene sequence: CDR1 MDHEN, CDR2 SYDVKM. The germline V and J ends were trimmed by 8 bases and 8 bases, with 12 bases remaining between them. The CDR3 bases are TGTGCCAGCTCAACAGGCTGGGGCTACACCTTC. Its translation: CASSTGWGYTF.

CDR3 sequence: CAISAPFPYEQYF. The CDR3 DNA follows: TGTGCCATCAGTGCCCCATTCCCCTACGAGCAGTACTTC. The chain links TRBV10-3 to TRBJ2-7, with unresolved D. The V end lost 4 bases, the J end lost 2 bases, and 9 bases lay between the germline ends. The CDR3 sequence is 13 residues long. CDR1 and CDR2 (germline): ENHRY, SYGVKD.

The genes are TRBV2 and TRBJ1-3; tentatively, D is TRBD1 (5 bases). The germline V gene has CDR1 SNHLY and CDR2 FYNNEI. The CDR3 is made up of 14 amino acids. Trimming stripped 1 base from V and 1 base from J, with 5 bases between. The CDR3 loop is CASSEGTSGNTIYF. The CDR3 coding sequence is TGTGCCAGCAGTGAAGGGACATCTGGAAACACCATATATTTT.

This sequence joins TRBV12-1 and TRBJ2-5; the table's D call of TRBD1 was not tested on the DNA. TRBV12-1 is recorded as a pseudogene. The CDR3 is 16 amino acids. CDR3 in DNA: TGTGCCAGCAGCTTACGACAGGGATTTTACCAAGAGACCCAGTACTTC. It is translated as CASSLRQGFYQETQYF.

This chain joins TRBV4-2 and TRBJ1-1; D is uncertain. The CDR3 is 10 amino acids. Germline lookup yields CDR1 LGHNA and CDR2 YNFKEQ. The ends were cut back, 6 bases at V and 7 bases at J, with 6 bases in the middle. This CDR3 reads CASRGSEAFF. In DNA, the CDR3 is TGTGCCAGCAGAGGGAGTGAAGCTTTCTTT.